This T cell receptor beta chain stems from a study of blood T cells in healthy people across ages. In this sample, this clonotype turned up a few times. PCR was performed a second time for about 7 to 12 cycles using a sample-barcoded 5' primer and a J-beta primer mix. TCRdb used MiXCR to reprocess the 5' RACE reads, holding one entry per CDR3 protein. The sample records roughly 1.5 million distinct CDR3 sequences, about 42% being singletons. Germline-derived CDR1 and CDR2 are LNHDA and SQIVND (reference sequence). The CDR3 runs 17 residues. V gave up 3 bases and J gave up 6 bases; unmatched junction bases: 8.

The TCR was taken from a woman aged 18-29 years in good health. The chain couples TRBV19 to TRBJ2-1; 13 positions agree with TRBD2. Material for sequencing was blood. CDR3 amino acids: CASSISLAGGPRNEQFF. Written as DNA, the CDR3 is TGTGCCAGTAGTATTTCACTAGCGGGAGGGCCGCGCAATGAGCAGTTCTTC.